This T cell receptor (beta chain) was identified during a study of PD-1 blockade in classical Hodgkin lymphoma. Details on this clone: Antigen unknown.

TCRdb's copy holds only in-frame clones and misses some; the assay was immunoSEQ multiplex PCR. This sample carries approximately 9,600 clones, about 79% of them seen once, and the ten largest clones take less than 4.5%. This CDR3 contains 13 residues. V lost 7 bases to trimming and J lost 1 base, with 9 bases between them. CDR1 MDHEN and CDR2 SYDVKM come from the germline V gene. General observations from the study: The CD4+ diversity rise by C4D1 was clearest in complete responders. Newly diagnosed patients reportedly trailed healthy donors in baseline TCR diversity.

Exposure to brentuximab vedotin varied, and each patient had relapsed following autologous stem cell transplantation. The CD4+ T cells used were purified from thawed PBMCs through magnetic negative selection. Patients' outcomes at their best amounted to complete response, partial response or progressive disease. This receptor was obtained from a human donor with classical Hodgkin lymphoma. V usage is TRBV28 and J usage is TRBJ2-3; D is uncertain. The specimen comprised CD4+ T cells from blood, sampled at baseline. CDR3 sequence reads: CASTKGGTDTQYF. The CDR3 DNA follows: TGTGCCAGCACCAAGGGTGGCACAGATACGCAGTATTTT.